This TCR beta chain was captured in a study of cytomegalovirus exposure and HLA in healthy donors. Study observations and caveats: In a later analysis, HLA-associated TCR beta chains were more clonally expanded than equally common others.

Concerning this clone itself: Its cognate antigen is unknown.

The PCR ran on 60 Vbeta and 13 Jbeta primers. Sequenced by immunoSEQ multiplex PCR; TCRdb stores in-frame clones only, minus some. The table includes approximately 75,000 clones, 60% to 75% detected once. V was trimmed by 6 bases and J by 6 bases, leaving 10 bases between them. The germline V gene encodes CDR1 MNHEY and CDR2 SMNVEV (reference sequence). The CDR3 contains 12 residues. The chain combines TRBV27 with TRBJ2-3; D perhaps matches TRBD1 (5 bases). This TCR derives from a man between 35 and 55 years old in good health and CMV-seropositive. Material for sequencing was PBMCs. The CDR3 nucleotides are TGTGCCAGCAGCGTCTCAGGGGATACGCAGTATTTT. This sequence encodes CASSVSGDTQYF.